The present TCR beta chain was sequenced within a study of regulatory T cells in long-lasting Graves disease. V lost 0 bases and J 2 bases, leaving 12 bases between the germline ends. Germline V gene data show CDR1 as SGHTA and CDR2 as FQGNSA. The CDR3 runs to 16 residues. The time point denotes: newly diagnosed GD, antithyroid drugs for less than 3 months. TCR sequences were obtained from RNA taken from PBMCs. This clonotype was seen many times. Construction of the TCR beta libraries employed iRepertoire HTBI primers in conjunction with Arm-PCR of CDR3 regions. TCRdb itself ran the multiplex PCR reads through MiXCR, one entry per CDR3 protein. The sample has roughly 610,000 distinct CDR3 sequences, roughly 15% seen once. This same sample was also taken into another study, of T cells in Graves' hyperthyroidism and ophthalmopathy.

This rearrangement joins TRBV7-2 to TRBJ2-3; D is perhaps TRBD2 (5 bases). This TCR came from a man younger than 35 with Graves disease. The sample here was peripheral blood mononuclear cells (PBMCs), taken at new diagnosis, from a patient treated with antithyroid drugs. CDR3: CASSLAPDSYTDTQYF. The CDR3 nucleotides are TGTGCCAGCAGCTTAGCCCCGGACTCGTACACAGATACGCAGTATTTT.